This T cell receptor (beta chain) is from a study of blood T cell repertoires in COVID-19. Study-level background: COVID-19 samples from acute and convalescent phases originated in the United States, Italy and Spain. Sample material is recorded as cDNA or gDNA derived from T cells, B-cell-depleted T cells, or PBMCs.

Germline V lookup: CDR1 LGHDT, CDR2 YNNKEL (reference sequence). Trimming pared 1 base from V and 0 bases from J, leaving 7 bases between. The length of the CDR3 is 14 residues. Source study methods: Reference gene primer amplification yielded estimated nucleated cell counts. Assay: immunoSEQ multiplex PCR; the TCRdb copy retains only in-frame clones and omits some. The DNA was the basis for D and trimming; V, J and clone size are from that table. This sample has about 180,000 clones, with over 80% found just once. This chain joins TRBV3-1 (or the pseudogene TRBV3-2) and TRBJ2-7, with a weak D call TRBD2 (6 bases). The receptor's source is a woman aged 65 to 85 with acute or convalescent COVID-19. Source material: peripheral blood. In nucleotides, the CDR3 is TGTGCCAGCAGCCAAGCCGGGGGCTCCTACGAGCAGTACTTC. Translation: CASSQAGGSYEQYF.